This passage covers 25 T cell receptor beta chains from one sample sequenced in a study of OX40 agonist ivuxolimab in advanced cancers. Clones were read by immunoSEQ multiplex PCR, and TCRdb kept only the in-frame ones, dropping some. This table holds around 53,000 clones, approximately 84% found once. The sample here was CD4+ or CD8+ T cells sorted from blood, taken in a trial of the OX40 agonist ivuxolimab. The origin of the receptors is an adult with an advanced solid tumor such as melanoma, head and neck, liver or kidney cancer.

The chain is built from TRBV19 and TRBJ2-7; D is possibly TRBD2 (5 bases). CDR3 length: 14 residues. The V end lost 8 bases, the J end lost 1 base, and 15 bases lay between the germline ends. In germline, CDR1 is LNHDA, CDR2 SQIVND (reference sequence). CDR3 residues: CASSMRAESYEQYF. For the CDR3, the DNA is TGTGCCAGTTCAATGAGGGCAGAATCCTACGAGCAGTACTTC.

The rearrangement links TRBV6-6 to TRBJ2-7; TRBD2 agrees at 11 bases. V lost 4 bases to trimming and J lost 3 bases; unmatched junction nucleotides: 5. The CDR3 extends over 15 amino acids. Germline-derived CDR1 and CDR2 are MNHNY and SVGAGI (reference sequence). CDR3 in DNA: TGTGCCAGCAGTTCCCCGGGACTAGCGGACTACGAGCAGTACTTC. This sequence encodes CASSSPGLADYEQYF.

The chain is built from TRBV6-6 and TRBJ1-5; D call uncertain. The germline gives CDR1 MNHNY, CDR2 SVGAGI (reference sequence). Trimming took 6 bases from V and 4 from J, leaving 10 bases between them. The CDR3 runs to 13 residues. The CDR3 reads CASRTGPNQPQHF. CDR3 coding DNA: TGTGCCAGCAGGACCGGGCCGAATCAGCCCCAGCATTTT.

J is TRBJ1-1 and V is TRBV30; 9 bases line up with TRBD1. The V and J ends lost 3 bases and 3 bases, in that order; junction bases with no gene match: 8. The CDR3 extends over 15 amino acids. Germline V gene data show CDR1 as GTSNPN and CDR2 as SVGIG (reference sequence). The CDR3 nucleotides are TGTGCCTGGAGCCTAGGCACAGGGGGCCACACTGAAGCTTTCTTT. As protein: CAWSLGTGGHTEAFF.

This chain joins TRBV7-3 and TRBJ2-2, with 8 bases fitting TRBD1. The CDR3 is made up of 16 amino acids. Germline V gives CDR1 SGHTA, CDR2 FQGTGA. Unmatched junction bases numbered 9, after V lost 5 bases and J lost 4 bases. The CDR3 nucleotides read TGTGCCAGCAGCGACCCAGGGGGCACCTCCACCGGGGAGCTGTTTTTT. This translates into CASSDPGGTSTGELFF.

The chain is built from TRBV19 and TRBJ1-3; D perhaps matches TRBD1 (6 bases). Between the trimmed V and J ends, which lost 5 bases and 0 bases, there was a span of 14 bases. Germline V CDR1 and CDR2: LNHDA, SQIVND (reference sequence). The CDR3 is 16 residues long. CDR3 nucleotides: TGTGCCAGTAGTGATCGACAGGAAATCTCTGGAAACACCATATATTTT. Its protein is CASSDRQEISGNTIYF.

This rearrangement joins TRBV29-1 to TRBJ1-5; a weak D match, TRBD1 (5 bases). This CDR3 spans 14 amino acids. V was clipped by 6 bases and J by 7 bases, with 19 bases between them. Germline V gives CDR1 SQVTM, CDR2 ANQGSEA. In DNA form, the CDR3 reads TGCAGCGTGATCCTGGCAGGGAGGGACCAGCCCCAGCATTTT. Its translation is CSVILAGRDQPQHF.

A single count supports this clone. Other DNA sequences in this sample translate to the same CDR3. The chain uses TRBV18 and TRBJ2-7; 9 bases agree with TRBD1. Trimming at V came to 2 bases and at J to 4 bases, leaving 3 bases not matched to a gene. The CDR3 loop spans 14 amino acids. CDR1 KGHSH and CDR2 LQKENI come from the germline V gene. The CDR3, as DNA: TGTGCCAGCTCACCAGGGACAGGGCCTTACGAGCAGTACTTC. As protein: CASSPGTGPYEQYF.

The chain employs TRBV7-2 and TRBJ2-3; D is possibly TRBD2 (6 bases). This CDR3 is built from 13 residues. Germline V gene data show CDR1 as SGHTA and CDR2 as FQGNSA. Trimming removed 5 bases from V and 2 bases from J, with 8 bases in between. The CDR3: CASSRGTTDTQYF. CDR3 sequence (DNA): TGTGCCAGCAGCCGGGGGACCACAGATACGCAGTATTTT.

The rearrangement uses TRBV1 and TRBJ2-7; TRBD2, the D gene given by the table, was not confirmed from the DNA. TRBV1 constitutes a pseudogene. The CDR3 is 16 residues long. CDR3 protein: CTSSQEELAPSYEQYF. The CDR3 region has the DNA TGCACCAGCAGCCAAGAAGAACTAGCGCCATCCTACGAGCAGTACTTC.

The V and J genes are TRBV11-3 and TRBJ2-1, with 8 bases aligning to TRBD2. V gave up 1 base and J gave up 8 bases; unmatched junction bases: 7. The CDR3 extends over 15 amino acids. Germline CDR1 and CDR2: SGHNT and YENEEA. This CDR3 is CASSLAGAGDHEQFF. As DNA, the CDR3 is TGTGCCAGCAGCTTAGCTGGAGCGGGAGATCATGAGCAGTTCTTC.

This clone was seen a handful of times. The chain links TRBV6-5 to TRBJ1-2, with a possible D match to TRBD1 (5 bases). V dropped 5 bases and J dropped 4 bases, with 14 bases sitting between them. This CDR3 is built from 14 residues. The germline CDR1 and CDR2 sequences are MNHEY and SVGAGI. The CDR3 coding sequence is TGTGCCAGCAGTGCCATGGGACCGGTCTATGGCTACACCTTC. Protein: CASSAMGPVYGYTF.

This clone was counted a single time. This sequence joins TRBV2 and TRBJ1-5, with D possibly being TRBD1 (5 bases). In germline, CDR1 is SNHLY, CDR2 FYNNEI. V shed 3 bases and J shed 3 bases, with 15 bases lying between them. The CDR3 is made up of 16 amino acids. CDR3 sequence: CASSDPTRGYNQPQHF. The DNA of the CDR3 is TGTGCCAGCAGTGACCCGACTAGGGGTTACAATCAGCCCCAGCATTTT.

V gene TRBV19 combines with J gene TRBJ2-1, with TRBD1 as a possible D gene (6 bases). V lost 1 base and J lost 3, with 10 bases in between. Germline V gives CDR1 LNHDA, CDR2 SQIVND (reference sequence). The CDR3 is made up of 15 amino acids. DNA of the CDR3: TGTGCCAGTAGTATAGTGACAGGAAGCTACAATGAGCAGTTCTTC. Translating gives CASSIVTGSYNEQFF.

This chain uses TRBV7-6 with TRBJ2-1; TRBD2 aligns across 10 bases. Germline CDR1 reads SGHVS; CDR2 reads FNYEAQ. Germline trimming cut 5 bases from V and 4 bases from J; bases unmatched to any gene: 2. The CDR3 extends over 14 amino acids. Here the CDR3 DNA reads TGTGCCAGCAGCCTTAGCGGGAGGTACAATGAGCAGTTCTTC. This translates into CASSLSGRYNEQFF.

The CDR3 DNA reads TGTGCCAGCAGCTTGGGAGTAGTAAATGAGCAGTTCTTC. Translating gives CASSLGVVNEQFF. This chain joins TRBV7-2 and TRBJ2-1; D might be TRBD2 (5 bases). V was shortened by 3 bases and J by 7 bases, with 10 bases between the two germline ends. Germline lookup yields CDR1 SGHTA and CDR2 FQGNSA. This CDR3 has 13 residues.

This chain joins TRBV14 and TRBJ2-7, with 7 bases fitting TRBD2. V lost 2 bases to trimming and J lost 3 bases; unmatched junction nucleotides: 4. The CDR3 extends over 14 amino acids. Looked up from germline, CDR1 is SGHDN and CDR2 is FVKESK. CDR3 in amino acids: CASSQLAEVYEQYF. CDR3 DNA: TGTGCCAGCAGCCAACTAGCGGAGGTCTACGAGCAGTACTTC.

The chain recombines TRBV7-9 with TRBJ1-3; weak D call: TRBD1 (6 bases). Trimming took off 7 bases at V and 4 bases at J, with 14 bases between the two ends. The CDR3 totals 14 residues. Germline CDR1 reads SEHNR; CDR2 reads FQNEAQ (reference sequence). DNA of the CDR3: TGTGCCAGCAAGACCCCAGGGGAAGGAAACACCATATATTTT. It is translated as CASKTPGEGNTIYF.

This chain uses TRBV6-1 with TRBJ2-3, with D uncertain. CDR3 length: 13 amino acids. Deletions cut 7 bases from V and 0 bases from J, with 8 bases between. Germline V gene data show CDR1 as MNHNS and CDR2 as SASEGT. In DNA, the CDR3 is TGTGCCAGCAACCCCGGGAGCACAGATACGCAGTATTTT. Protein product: CASNPGSTDTQYF.

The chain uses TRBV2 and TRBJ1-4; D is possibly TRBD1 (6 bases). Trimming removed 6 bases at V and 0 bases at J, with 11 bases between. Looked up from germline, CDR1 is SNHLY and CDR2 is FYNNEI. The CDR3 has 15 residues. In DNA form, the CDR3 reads TGTGCCAGCAGGAGGGGGGGAGCAACTAATGAAAAACTGTTTTTT. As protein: CASRRGGATNEKLFF.

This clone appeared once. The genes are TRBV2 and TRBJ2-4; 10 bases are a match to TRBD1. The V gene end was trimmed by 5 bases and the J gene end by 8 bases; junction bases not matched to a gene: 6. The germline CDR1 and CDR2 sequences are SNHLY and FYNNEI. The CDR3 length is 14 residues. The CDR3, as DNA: TGTGCCAGCAGTTGGACAGGGGGGGAAGACATTCAGTACTTC. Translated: CASSWTGGEDIQYF.

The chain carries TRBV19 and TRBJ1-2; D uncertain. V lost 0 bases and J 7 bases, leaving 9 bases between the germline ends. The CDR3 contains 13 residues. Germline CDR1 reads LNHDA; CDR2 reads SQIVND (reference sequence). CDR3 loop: CASSIDWRAGYTF. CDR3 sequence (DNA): TGTGCCAGTAGTATAGACTGGAGGGCTGGCTACACCTTC.

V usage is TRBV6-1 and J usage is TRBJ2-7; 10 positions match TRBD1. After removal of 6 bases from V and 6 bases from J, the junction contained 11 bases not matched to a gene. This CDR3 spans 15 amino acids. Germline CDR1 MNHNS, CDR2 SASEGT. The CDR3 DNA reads TGTGCCAGCAGGCCTCCGGGACAGGGGAGTAGCGAGCAGTACTTC. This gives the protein CASRPPGQGSSEQYF.

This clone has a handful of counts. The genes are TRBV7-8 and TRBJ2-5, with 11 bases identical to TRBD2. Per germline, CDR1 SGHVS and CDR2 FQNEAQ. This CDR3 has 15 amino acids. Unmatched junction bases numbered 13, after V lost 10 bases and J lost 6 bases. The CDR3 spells CATEILAGVIQTQYF. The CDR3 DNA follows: TGTGCCACCGAAATACTAGCGGGAGTAATACAGACCCAGTACTTC.

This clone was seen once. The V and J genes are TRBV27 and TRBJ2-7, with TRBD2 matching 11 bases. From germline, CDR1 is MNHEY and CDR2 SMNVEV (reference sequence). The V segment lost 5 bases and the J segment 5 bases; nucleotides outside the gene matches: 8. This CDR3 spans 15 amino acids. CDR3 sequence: CASSIKLAGVHEQYF. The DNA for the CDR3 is TGTGCCAGCAGTATCAAACTAGCGGGAGTACACGAGCAGTACTTC.